The entry below describes one TCR beta chain. The target antigen is unknown. The sample is drawn from a study of cytomegalovirus exposure and HLA in healthy donors. The study's findings and limits: In vitro confirmation showed three CMV-associated chains to be CMV antigen specific.

CDR3 length: 16 residues. In germline, CDR1 is SEHNR, CDR2 FQNEAQ (reference sequence). V shed 3 bases, J shed 3 bases, and the junction held 6 bases outside the gene matches. The PCR was carried out with 60 Vbeta primers and 13 Jbeta primers. The data were produced by immunoSEQ multiplex PCR, yet TCRdb's version contains in-frame clones alone and is incomplete. The sample has fewer than 140,000 clones; around 70% are singletons. What was sequenced was PBMCs. This rearrangement joins TRBV7-9 to TRBJ2-2; 8 nucleotides line up with TRBD2. The sequence was collected from a boy aged 5-17 years in good health and CMV-seronegative. The DNA for the CDR3 is TGTGCCAGCAGCTTCCCACGGGGGGGCGACACCGGGGAGCTGTTTTTT. Its translation: CASSFPRGGDTGELFF.